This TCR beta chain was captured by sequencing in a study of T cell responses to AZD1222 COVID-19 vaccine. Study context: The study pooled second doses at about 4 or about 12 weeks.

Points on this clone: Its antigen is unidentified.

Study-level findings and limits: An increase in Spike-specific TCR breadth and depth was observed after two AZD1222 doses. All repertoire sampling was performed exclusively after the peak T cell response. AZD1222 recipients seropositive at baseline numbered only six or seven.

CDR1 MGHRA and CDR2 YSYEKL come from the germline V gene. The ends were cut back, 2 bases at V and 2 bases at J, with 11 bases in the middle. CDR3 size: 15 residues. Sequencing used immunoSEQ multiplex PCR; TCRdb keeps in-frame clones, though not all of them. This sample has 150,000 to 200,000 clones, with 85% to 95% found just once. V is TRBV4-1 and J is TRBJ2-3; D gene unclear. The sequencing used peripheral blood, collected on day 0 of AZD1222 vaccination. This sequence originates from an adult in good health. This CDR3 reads CASSQFRLNTDTQYF. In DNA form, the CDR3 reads TGCGCCAGCAGCCAATTCAGGTTAAACACAGATACGCAGTATTTT.